This T cell receptor (beta chain) was observed in a study of a mutant IDH1 vaccine in newly diagnosed glioma. Study details: Patients were started on vaccination 4-6 weeks after radiotherapy alone, or with temozolomide cycles.

CDR1 and CDR2 from the germline V gene are SGHRS and YFSETQ. The trim removed 3 bases at V and 1 base at J, leaving 2 bases unmatched. The CDR3 totals 14 residues. Produced via immunoSEQ multiplex PCR; TCRdb's table is partial and in-frame only. The sample has 65,000 or so clones, roughly 85% seen once. As for this clone: Its antigen is currently unknown.

Time point specified: week 23, last vaccination. Vaccine doses each comprised 300 ug of mutant IDH1 20-mer peptide, with topical imiquimod. Whole-study findings and limits: Roughly 93% of patients showed vaccine-induced immune responses across multiple MHC alleles.

This TCR was sampled from a man aged 25 to 40 with glioma. The V gene is TRBV5-1, the J gene TRBJ2-5, with TRBD1 identical over 8 bases. This sample comprised PBMCs, obtained from a glioma patient whose treatment included an IDH1 peptide vaccine. CDR3 sequence (DNA): TGCGCCAGCAGCTGGGGGACAGGCCAAGAGACCCAGTACTTC. This gives the protein CASSWGTGQETQYF.